One and the same sample provided the 23 T cell receptor beta chains below, sequenced in a study of cytomegalovirus exposure and HLA in healthy donors. The PCR used 60 Vbeta and 13 Jbeta primers. Libraries were prepared by immunoSEQ multiplex PCR; TCRdb keeps only in-frame clonotypes and omits some of them. The table shows fewer than 250,000 clones, with 70% to 80% occurring only once. The sequencing input was PBMCs. The receptor source for this set is a young woman in good health and CMV-seronegative.

This chain uses TRBV6-1 with TRBJ1-6; 8 bases line up with TRBD1. The CDR3 runs to 14 residues. V shed 5 bases and J 8 bases; nucleotides not matched to a gene: 5. Germline V gene lookup returns CDR1 MNHNS and CDR2 SASEGT. CDR3 coding DNA: TGTGCCAGCAGTACGACAGGGGCGGATTCACCCCTCCACTTT. Amino acids: CASSTTGADSPLHF.

J is TRBJ1-2 and V is TRBV16, with 7 nucleotides matching TRBD1. Germline V CDR1 and CDR2: KGHSY, FQNENV. The CDR3 spans 15 residues. Trimming took 4 bases from V and 0 from J; bases not matched to a gene: 5. The CDR3 reads CASSRAGTANYGYTF. DNA for the CDR3: TGTGCCAGCAGCCGGGCCGGGACAGCTAACTATGGCTACACCTTC.

This sequence joins TRBV11-1 and TRBJ2-6, with D perhaps matching TRBD1 (6 bases). Germline CDR1 SGHAT, CDR2 FQDESV (reference sequence). The V end was cut by 4 bases, the J end by 0 bases, with 19 bases between. This CDR3 has 19 amino acids. The DNA of the CDR3 is TGTGCCAGCAGCTGGAGTACGAGACAGGCTTACTCTGGGGCCAACGTCCTGACTTTC. It translates to CASSWSTRQAYSGANVLTF.

The V call is TRBV9, the J call TRBJ1-1; tentatively, D is TRBD1 (6 bases). In germline, CDR1 is SGDLS, CDR2 YYNGEE. The CDR3 consists of 15 residues. With 0 bases removed from V and 4 bases from J, the gap between germline ends came to 13 bases. The CDR3 sequence is CASSVGTRGGTEAFF. The DNA for the CDR3 is TGTGCCAGCAGCGTAGGGACTAGAGGGGGCACTGAAGCTTTCTTT.

The V call is TRBV30, the J call TRBJ2-3; D is possibly TRBD2 (6 bases). CDR1 and CDR2 (germline): GTSNPN, SVGIG (reference sequence). V dropped 4 bases and J dropped 2 bases, with 16 bases sitting between them. The CDR3 runs 15 residues. The CDR3 DNA reads TGTGCCTGGATTGGAGGGCGGTCATTCACAGATACGCAGTATTTT. This translates into CAWIGGRSFTDTQYF.

The chain is built from TRBV13 and TRBJ2-3, with a weak D call TRBD2 (7 bases). The CDR3 extends over 15 amino acids. Trimming took off 5 bases at V and 3 bases at J, with 15 bases between the two ends. The V gene's germline CDR1 is PRHDT and CDR2 FYEKMQ (reference sequence). The CDR3 here is CASSQTGGKTDTQYF. The CDR3 DNA is TGTGCCAGCAGCCAGACGGGGGGCAAAACAGATACGCAGTATTTT.

The chain recombines TRBV5-1 with TRBJ2-2; 11 nucleotides match TRBD2. Per the germline V gene, CDR1 is SGHRS and CDR2 is YFSETQ. The CDR3 is 16 residues long. V was clipped by 4 bases and J by 1 base; unmatched bases: 3. DNA for the CDR3: TGCGCCAGCAGCCCTCTAGCGGGAGGGAACACCGGGGAGCTGTTTTTT. Protein sequence: CASSPLAGGNTGELFF.

This chain joins TRBV18 and TRBJ2-7, with TRBD2 identical over 7 bases. Looked up from germline, CDR1 is KGHSH and CDR2 is LQKENI. The length of the CDR3 is 15 residues. Germline trimming cut 3 bases from V and 2 bases from J; bases unmatched to any gene: 7. CDR3 bases: TGTGCCAGCTCACCCCCAGGGCGGGAGCCCTACGAGCAGTACTTC. Its protein is CASSPPGREPYEQYF.

There are a few counts of this clone. The chain uses TRBV6-5 and TRBJ1-1; D unresolved. CDR1 is MNHEY and CDR2 is SVGAGI in the germline V gene. V lost 4 bases, J lost 6 bases, and 12 bases lay in between. The CDR3 is 13 residues long. CDR3 sequence: CASSLAGYPEAFF. CDR3 coding DNA: TGTGCCAGCAGTTTGGCCGGGTACCCTGAAGCTTTCTTT.

The CDR3 DNA follows: TGTGCCAGCAGTGAATATATGGGGGCGAACACTGAAGCTTTCTTT. Translating it yields CASSEYMGANTEAFF. The rearrangement links TRBV25-1 to TRBJ1-1, with D possibly TRBD1 on 6 matching bases. CDR1 is MGHDK and CDR2 is SYGVNS in the germline V gene. Trimming pared 0 bases from V and 1 base from J, leaving 9 bases between. The CDR3 is 15 residues long.

This clone appeared a few times. The chain is built from TRBV11-1 and TRBJ2-6; D is possibly TRBD1 (5 bases). V lost 1 base and J lost 1, with 8 bases in between. The germline CDR1 and CDR2 sequences are SGHAT and FQDESV (reference sequence). The CDR3 runs 16 residues. For the CDR3, the DNA is TGTGCCAGCAGCTTAGGGTCAGGGTCTGGGGCCAACGTCCTGACTTTC. Its translation is CASSLGSGSGANVLTF. The full variable domain, completed using reference TRBV11-1 and TRBJ2-6, is EAEVAQSPRYKITEKSQAVAFWCDPISGHATLYWYRQILGQGPELLVQFQDESVVDDSQLPKDRFSAERLKGVDSTLKIQPAELGDSAMYLCASSLGSGSGANVLTFGAGSRLTVL.

This clone has only a few counts. The rearrangement links TRBV6-1 to TRBJ1-1; TRBD1 matches at 8 bases. This CDR3 has 15 amino acids. With V trimmed by 6 bases and J by 0 bases, 6 bases remained unmatched. The V gene's germline CDR1 is MNHNS and CDR2 SASEGT. This CDR3 is CASRDRGSMNTEAFF. The CDR3 coding sequence is TGTGCCAGCAGAGACAGGGGCTCCATGAACACTGAAGCTTTCTTT.

The sample holds a few counts of this clone. The gene calls are TRBV5-6 and TRBJ1-2; maybe TRBD1 (6 bases). Deletions cut 0 bases from V and 5 bases from J, with 11 bases between. The CDR3 consists of 14 residues. Germline CDR1 and CDR2: SGHDT and YYEEEE. The CDR3 sequence: CASSLDRAPYGYTF. The DNA for the CDR3 is TGTGCCAGCAGCTTGGACAGGGCCCCGTATGGCTACACCTTC.

V is TRBV7-8 and J is TRBJ2-3; a weak D match, TRBD2 (5 bases). The V and J ends lost 0 bases and 1 base respectively, with 14 bases between them. Germline-derived CDR1 and CDR2 are SGHVS and FQNEAQ. This CDR3 contains 17 residues. Here the CDR3 DNA reads TGTGCCAGCAGCTTAGCGAGCGGCGAAGAGGGCACAGATACGCAGTATTTT. Encoded protein: CASSLASGEEGTDTQYF.

J is TRBJ2-3 and V is TRBV16; 9 bases map to TRBD2. V gave up 1 base and J gave up 1 base; unmatched junction bases: 15. The CDR3 runs to 20 residues. From germline, CDR1 is KGHSY and CDR2 FQNENV. In nucleotides, the CDR3 is TGTGCCAGCAGCCAATTTAGCCTAGCGGGGAGACTAAGAGGCACAGATACGCAGTATTTT. Its protein product is CASSQFSLAGRLRGTDTQYF.

As concerns this clone: This is likely a read error, given that the CDR3 carries no conserved phenylalanine or tryptophan at its end. The chain couples TRBV29-1 to TRBJ1-5; D gene unclear. The V gene lost 4 bases and the J gene lost 4 bases, with 11 bases spanning the gap. This CDR3 spans 13 amino acids. Germline V gene lookup returns CDR1 SQVTM and CDR2 ANQGSEA. CDR3 amino acids: CSVVVQENQPQHL. The CDR3 nucleotides read TGCAGCGTTGTAGTCCAGGAAAATCAGCCCCAGCATTTG.

This clone appeared a single time. Mismatch with germline at one junction end may stem from a read error. This chain connects TRBV7-9 to TRBJ2-5, with a possible D match to TRBD1 (6 bases). The CDR3 loop spans 13 amino acids. Germline-derived CDR1 and CDR2 are SEHNR and FQNEAQ (reference sequence). The CDR3 spells CASSRQGQETQYF. CDR3 in DNA: TGTGCTAGCAGCCGCCAGGGGCAAGAGACCCAGTACTTC.

This chain connects TRBV7-3 to TRBJ2-1, with unresolved D. Germline CDR1 SGHTA, CDR2 FQGTGA. The CDR3 is 13 residues long. With 4 bases removed from V and 4 bases from J, the gap between germline ends came to 8 bases. As DNA, the CDR3 is TGTGCCAGCAGCTCAACAGCTTACAATGAGCAGTTCTTC. Encoded protein: CASSSTAYNEQFF.

This rearrangement joins TRBV4-1 to TRBJ2-1; 9 bases match TRBD2. Unmatched junction bases numbered 10, after V lost 0 bases and J lost 10 bases. From germline, CDR1 is MGHRA and CDR2 YSYEKL. This CDR3 is 16 amino acids long. CDR3 DNA sequence: TGCGCCAGCAGCCAAGAGGCGGCGGGGGGGGTCAAAGAGCAGTTCTTC. It yields the protein CASSQEAAGGVKEQFF.

The chain combines TRBV6-5 with TRBJ1-1; TRBD1 matches at 8 bases. This CDR3 comprises 14 residues. Trimming at V came to 6 bases and at J to 5 bases, leaving 8 bases not matched to a gene. The germline V gene encodes CDR1 MNHEY and CDR2 SVGAGI. The DNA for the CDR3 is TGTGCCAGCAGGGGGGGGACAGGAAGAACTGAAGCTTTCTTT. This gives the protein CASRGGTGRTEAFF.

The chain joins TRBV7-3 to TRBJ1-6; TRBD1 agrees at 7 bases. This CDR3 has 15 residues. Germline V CDR1 and CDR2: SGHTA, FQGTGA. V was pared by 4 bases and J by 3 bases, with 3 bases of the junction left unmatched. The CDR3 spells CASSSGQSYNSPLHF. CDR3 bases: TGTGCCAGCAGCTCGGGACAGAGCTATAATTCACCCCTCCACTTT.

About this clone itself: The sample has other DNA sequences that encode this CDR3 too. The V gene is TRBV11-3, the J gene TRBJ1-1; D is undetermined. The CDR3 has 14 residues. Germline-derived CDR1 and CDR2 are SGHNT and YENEEA. V lost 2 bases to trimming and J lost 2 bases, with 9 bases between them. The CDR3 spells CASSLRGLNTEAFF. CDR3 coding DNA: TGTGCCAGCAGCTTACGGGGTCTTAACACTGAAGCTTTCTTT.

This chain uses TRBV11-2 with TRBJ2-5; D is undetermined. The CDR3 runs 13 residues. V dropped 4 bases and J dropped 5 bases, with 11 bases sitting between them. The germline gives CDR1 SGHAT, CDR2 FQNNGV. The CDR3 loop reads CASSSLIGETQYF. In DNA, the CDR3 is TGTGCCAGCAGCTCCCTAATCGGGGAGACCCAGTACTTC.